These T cell receptor beta chains were read from a single sample in a study of cytomegalovirus exposure and HLA in healthy donors. Sequencing was performed with immunoSEQ multiplex PCR; in TCRdb, only in-frame clones are kept and a portion is missing. The top ten clones hold about 1.5% of a sample with some 66,000 clones, nearly 98% of them seen once. The sequencing input was PBMCs. The receptor set was obtained from a woman under 30 in good health and CMV-seropositive. The CDR3 runs from the conserved cysteine through the conserved F or W.

J gene: TRBJ2-7; V gene: TRBV2; CDR3 protein: CASSAGQIREQYF
J gene: TRBJ2-2; V gene: TRBV11-2; CDR3 protein: CASSLGQGPNTGELFF
J gene: TRBJ1-2; V gene: TRBV9; CDR3 protein: CASRGGGYTF
J gene: TRBJ2-7; V gene: TRBV7-2; CDR3 protein: CASSTNWRGSYEQYF
J gene: TRBJ1-6; V gene: TRBV4-1; CDR3 protein: CASSRIGQGAYSPLHF
J gene: TRBJ1-3; V gene: TRBV4-1; CDR3 protein: CASSQVGRFSGNTIYF
J gene: TRBJ2-1; V gene: TRBV6-5; CDR3 protein: CASSLTGNNEQFF
J gene: TRBJ2-7; V gene: TRBV28; CDR3 protein: CASSLAGSHEQYF
J gene: TRBJ2-7; V gene: TRBV30; CDR3 protein: CAWSETGGGYEQYF
J gene: TRBJ2-2; V gene: TRBV6-1; CDR3 protein: CASLRGQGGELFF
J gene: TRBJ2-7; V gene: TRBV6-5; CDR3 protein: CASALSVSPLYEQYF
J gene: TRBJ2-2; V gene: TRBV19; CDR3 protein: CASSKWEGQTGELFF
J gene: TRBJ1-1; V gene: TRBV5-1; CDR3 protein: CASSLAGGNTLTNTEAFF
J gene: TRBJ1-2; V gene: TRBV6-5; CDR3 protein: CASNSGGHIYGYTF
J gene: TRBJ2-1; V gene: TRBV7-9; CDR3 protein: CASSLLIGRGGSSYNEQFF
J gene: TRBJ2-5; V gene: TRBV27; CDR3 protein: CASSYRGLQYF
J gene: TRBJ2-7; V gene: TRBV5-6; CDR3 protein: CASSLAGTGVPYEQYF
J gene: TRBJ2-3; V gene: TRBV28; CDR3 protein: CASEAGTGDTQYF
J gene: TRBJ2-7; V gene: TRBV28; CDR3 protein: CASRPLAASEQYF
J gene: TRBJ2-3; V gene: TRBV29-1; CDR3 protein: CSVELTDTQYF
J gene: TRBJ2-5; V gene: TRBV5-1; CDR3 protein: CASSAGTAYQETQYF
J gene: TRBJ1-1; V gene: TRBV5-6; CDR3 protein: CASSLQGAYTEAFF
J gene: TRBJ1-1; V gene: TRBV28; CDR3 protein: CASITGALNTEAFF
J gene: TRBJ1-2; V gene: TRBV9; CDR3 protein: CASSADKGYGYTF
J gene: TRBJ1-3; V gene: TRBV2; CDR3 protein: CASTAMGQGLAGNTIYF
J gene: TRBJ2-2; V gene: TRBV19; CDR3 protein: CASSMGQGASGELFF
J gene: TRBJ1-1; V gene: TRBV9; CDR3 protein: CASSVALSGVDTEAFF
J gene: TRBJ1-4; V gene: TRBV28; CDR3 protein: CASKAGKLFF
J gene: TRBJ2-3; V gene: TRBV6-1; CDR3 protein: CASSEGVNVDTQYF
J gene: TRBJ2-1; V gene: TRBV11-1; CDR3 protein: CASSAPSGRFNEQFF
J gene: TRBJ2-7; V gene: TRBV28; CDR3 protein: CASSFSGNEQYF
J gene: TRBJ1-1; V gene: TRBV29-1; CDR3 protein: CSVDRGAAEAFF
J gene: TRBJ2-2; V gene: TRBV5-1; CDR3 protein: CASSFWASGNTGELFF
J gene: TRBJ1-2; V gene: TRBV7-9; CDR3 protein: CAIGQGGDYGYTF
J gene: TRBJ2-1; V gene: TRBV11-2; CDR3 protein: CASSLVAGLSSYNEQFF
J gene: TRBJ1-3; V gene: TRBV4-2; CDR3 protein: CASSQEQGVSGNTIYF
J gene: TRBJ1-1; V gene: TRBV11-2; CDR3 protein: CASSLGLWKSEGIAEAFF
J gene: TRBJ2-1; V gene: TRBV5-6; CDR3 protein: CASSFVSGRNNEQFF
J gene: TRBJ2-2; V gene: TRBV6-5; CDR3 protein: CASSYWASKPGELFF
J gene: TRBJ2-3; V gene: TRBV9; CDR3 protein: CASSLGTEGTDTQYF
J gene: TRBJ1-2; V gene: TRBV6-5; CDR3 protein: CASSYSTPANYGYTF
J gene: TRBJ2-5; V gene: TRBV6-1; CDR3 protein: CASSPGLAGGETQYF
J gene: TRBJ2-6; V gene: TRBV7-9; CDR3 protein: CASSGGRGANVLTF
J gene: TRBJ2-3; V gene: TRBV6-6; CDR3 protein: CASTRLAEGGNTQYF
J gene: TRBJ2-2; V gene: TRBV5-1; CDR3 protein: CASSETGLTGELFF
J gene: TRBJ2-6; V gene: TRBV28; CDR3 protein: CASSLRVGANVLTF
J gene: TRBJ2-7; V gene: TRBV15; CDR3 protein: CATSSEREGDEQYF
J gene: TRBJ2-7; V gene: TRBV6-1; CDR3 protein: CASSPSNLEQYF
J gene: TRBJ2-5; V gene: TRBV5-4; CDR3 protein: CASSLSRRGQETQYF
J gene: TRBJ2-7; V gene: TRBV14; CDR3 protein: CASSRRGGGAYEQYF
J gene: TRBJ1-1; V gene: TRBV28; CDR3 protein: CASRFASRAKAFF
J gene: TRBJ2-5; V gene: TRBV18; CDR3 protein: CASSPLQALGETQYF
J gene: TRBJ1-4; V gene: TRBV28; CDR3 protein: CASNRDRGEKLFF
J gene: TRBJ1-2; V gene: TRBV28; CDR3 protein: CASREGYYGYTF
J gene: TRBJ2-7; V gene: TRBV27; CDR3 protein: CASSPGQTGEQYF